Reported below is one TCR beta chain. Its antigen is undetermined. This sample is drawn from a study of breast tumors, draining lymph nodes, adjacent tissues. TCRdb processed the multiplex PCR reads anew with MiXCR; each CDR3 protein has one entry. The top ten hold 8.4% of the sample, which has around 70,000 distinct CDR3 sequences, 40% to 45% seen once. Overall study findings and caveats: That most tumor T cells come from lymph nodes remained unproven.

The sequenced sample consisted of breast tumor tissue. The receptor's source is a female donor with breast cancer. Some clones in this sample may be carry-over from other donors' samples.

The CDR3 reads CASRPPTRGQETQYF. The CDR3 DNA follows: TGTGCCAGCAGGCCACCGACAAGGGGCCAAGAGACCCAGTACTTC. The chain has TRBV28 and TRBJ2-5; possible D gene TRBD1, 5 bases. The germline V and J ends were trimmed by 6 bases and 1 base, with 15 bases remaining between them. This CDR3 spans 15 amino acids. Per the germline V gene, CDR1 is MDHEN and CDR2 is SYDVKM.